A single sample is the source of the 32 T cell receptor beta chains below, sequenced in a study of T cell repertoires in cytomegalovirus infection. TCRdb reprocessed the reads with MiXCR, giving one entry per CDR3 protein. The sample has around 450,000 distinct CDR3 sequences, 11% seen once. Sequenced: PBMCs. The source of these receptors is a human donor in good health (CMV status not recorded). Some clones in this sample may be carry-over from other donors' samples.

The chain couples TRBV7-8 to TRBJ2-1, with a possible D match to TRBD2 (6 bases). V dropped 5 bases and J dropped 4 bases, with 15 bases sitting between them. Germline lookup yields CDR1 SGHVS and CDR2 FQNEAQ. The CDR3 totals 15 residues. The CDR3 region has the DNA TGTGCCAGCAGCGAAGGGGTGACTAGTTACAATGAGCAGTTCTTC. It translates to CASSEGVTSYNEQFF.

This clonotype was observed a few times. The CDR3 DNA sequence: TGTGCCATCAGTGATGAGTACGGCAAAAACATTCAGTACTTC. Protein product: CAISDEYGKNIQYF. The chain recombines TRBV10-3 with TRBJ2-4; no definite D call. Deletions cut 3 bases from V and 3 bases from J, with 9 bases between. In germline, CDR1 is ENHRY, CDR2 SYGVKD. CDR3 length: 14 residues.

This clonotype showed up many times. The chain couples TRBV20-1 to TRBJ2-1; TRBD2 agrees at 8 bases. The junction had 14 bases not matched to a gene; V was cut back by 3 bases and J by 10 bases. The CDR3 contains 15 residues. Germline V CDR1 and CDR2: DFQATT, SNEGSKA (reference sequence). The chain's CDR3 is CSASEATSGLMEQFF. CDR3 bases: TGCAGTGCTAGTGAAGCAACTAGCGGCCTTATGGAGCAGTTCTTC.

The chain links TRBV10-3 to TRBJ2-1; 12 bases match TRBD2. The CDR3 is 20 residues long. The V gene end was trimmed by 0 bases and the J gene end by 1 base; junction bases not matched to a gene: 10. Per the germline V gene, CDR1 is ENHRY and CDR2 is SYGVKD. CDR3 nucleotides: TGTGCCATCAGTGAGTCACTAGCGGGAGGCTACCATGATTCCTACAATGAGCAGTTCTTC. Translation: CAISESLAGGYHDSYNEQFF.

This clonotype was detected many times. The CDR3 bases are TGTGCCAGCAGTGAAGCTAGCGGGGGTCGGGAGACCCAGTACTTC. This encodes CASSEASGGRETQYF. The J gene is TRBJ2-5, the V gene TRBV6-1; TRBD2 aligns across 9 bases. Germline trimming cut 0 bases from V and 5 bases from J; bases unmatched to any gene: 4. The CDR3 has 15 residues. Germline assignment: CDR1 MNHNS and CDR2 SASEGT.

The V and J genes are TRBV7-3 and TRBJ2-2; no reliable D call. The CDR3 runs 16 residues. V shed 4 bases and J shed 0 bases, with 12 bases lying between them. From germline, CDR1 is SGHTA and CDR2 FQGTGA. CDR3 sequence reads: CASSSRQATNTGELFF. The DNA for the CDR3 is TGTGCCAGCAGCTCAAGGCAGGCTACGAACACCGGGGAGCTGTTTTTT.

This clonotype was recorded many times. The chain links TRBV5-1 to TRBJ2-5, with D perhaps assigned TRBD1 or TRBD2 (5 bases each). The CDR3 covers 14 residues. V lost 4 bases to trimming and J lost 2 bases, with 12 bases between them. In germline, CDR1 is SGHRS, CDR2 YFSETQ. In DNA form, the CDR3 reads TGCGCCAGCAGCCGGGGCGAGGGTCAAGAGACCCAGTACTTC. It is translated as CASSRGEGQETQYF. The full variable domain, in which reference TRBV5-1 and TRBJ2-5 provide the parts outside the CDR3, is KAGVTQTPRYLIKTRGQQVTLSCSPISGHRSVSWYQQTPGQGLQFLFEYFSETQRNKGNFPGRFSGRQFSNSRSEMNVSTLELGDSALYLCASSRGEGQETQYFGPGTRLLVL.

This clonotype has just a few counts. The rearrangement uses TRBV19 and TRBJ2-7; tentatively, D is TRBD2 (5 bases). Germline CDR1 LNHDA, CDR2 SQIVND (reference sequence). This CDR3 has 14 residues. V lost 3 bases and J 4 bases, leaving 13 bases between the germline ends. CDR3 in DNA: TGTGCCAGTAGTATCGCGTCGGGGAGATACGAGCAGTACTTC. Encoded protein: CASSIASGRYEQYF.

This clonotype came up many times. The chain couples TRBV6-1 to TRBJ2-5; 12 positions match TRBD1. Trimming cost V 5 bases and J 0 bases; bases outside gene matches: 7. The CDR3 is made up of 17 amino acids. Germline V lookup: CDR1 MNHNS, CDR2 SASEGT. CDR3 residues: CASSLGQGANYQETQYF. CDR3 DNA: TGTGCCAGCAGTTTGGGACAGGGGGCAAATTACCAAGAGACCCAGTACTTC.

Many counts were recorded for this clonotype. The CDR3 DNA reads as TGCGCCAGCAGCCAAGGGAGGGGGGCGAATCAGCCCCAGCATTTT. Residues: CASSQGRGANQPQHF. The chain carries TRBV4-1 and TRBJ1-5, with D tentatively TRBD1 (6 bases). Germline-derived CDR1 and CDR2 are MGHRA and YSYEKL. V was cut by 1 base and J by 4 bases, with 11 bases left in between. The CDR3 is made up of 15 amino acids.

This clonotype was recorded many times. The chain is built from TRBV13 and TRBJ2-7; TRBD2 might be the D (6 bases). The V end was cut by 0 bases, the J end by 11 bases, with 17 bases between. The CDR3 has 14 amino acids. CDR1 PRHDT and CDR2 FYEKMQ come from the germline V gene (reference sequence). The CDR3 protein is CASSLGGRGGKKYF. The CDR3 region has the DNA TGTGCCAGCAGCTTAGGGGGGCGCGGCGGGAAAAAGTACTTC.

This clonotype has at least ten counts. CDR3 sequence reads: CASSIRGSILNTEAFF. The CDR3 coding sequence is TGTGCCAGTAGTATAAGGGGGTCCATTTTGAACACTGAAGCTTTCTTT. This chain uses TRBV19 with TRBJ1-1; the D gene is possibly TRBD1 (6 bases). CDR1 is LNHDA and CDR2 is SQIVND in the germline V gene (reference sequence). The CDR3 contains 16 residues. V lost 2 bases and J lost 0, with 13 bases in between. Looking up the rest from reference TRBV19 and TRBJ1-1 gives the full variable domain: DGGITQSPKYLFRKEGQNVTLSCEQNLNHDAMYWYRQDPGQGLRLIYYSQIVNDFQKGDIAEGYSVSREKKESFPLTVTSAQKNPTAFYLCASSIRGSILNTEAFFGQGTRLTVV.

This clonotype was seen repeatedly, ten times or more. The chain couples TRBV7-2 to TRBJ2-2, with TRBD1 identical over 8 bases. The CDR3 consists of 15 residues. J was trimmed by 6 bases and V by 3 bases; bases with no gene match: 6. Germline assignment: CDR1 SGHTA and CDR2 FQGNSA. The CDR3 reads CASSFRGLGAGELFF. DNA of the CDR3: TGTGCCAGCAGCTTCAGGGGGCTGGGTGCCGGGGAGCTGTTTTTT.

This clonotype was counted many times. The DNA of the CDR3 is TGCAGTGCTAGTTGGGGGACCAGCAATCAGCCCCAGCATTTT. Residues: CSASWGTSNQPQHF. The rearrangement joins TRBV20-1 to TRBJ1-5; the D gene is possibly TRBD1 (5 bases). The V end was cut by 3 bases, the J end by 1 base, with 10 bases between. The germline gives CDR1 DFQATT, CDR2 SNEGSKA (reference sequence). The CDR3 loop spans 14 amino acids.

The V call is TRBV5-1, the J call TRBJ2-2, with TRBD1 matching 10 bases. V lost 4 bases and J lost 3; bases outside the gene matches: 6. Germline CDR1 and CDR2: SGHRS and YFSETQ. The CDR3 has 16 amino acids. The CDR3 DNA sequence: TGCGCCAGCAGCCCCGGGACAGGGGAAGACACCGGGGAGCTGTTTTTT. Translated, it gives CASSPGTGEDTGELFF.

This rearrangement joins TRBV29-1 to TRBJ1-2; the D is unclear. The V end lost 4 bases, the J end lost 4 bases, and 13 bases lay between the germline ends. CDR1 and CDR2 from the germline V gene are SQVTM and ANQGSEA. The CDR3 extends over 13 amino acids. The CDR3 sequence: CSVAYGEIYGYTF. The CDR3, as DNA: TGCAGCGTTGCATATGGGGAAATCTATGGCTACACCTTC.

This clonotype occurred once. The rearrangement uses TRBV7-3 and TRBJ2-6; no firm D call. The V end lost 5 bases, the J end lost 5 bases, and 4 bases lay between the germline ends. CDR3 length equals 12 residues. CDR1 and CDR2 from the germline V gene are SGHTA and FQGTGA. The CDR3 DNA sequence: TGTGCCAGCAGCGTCCGGGCCAACGTCCTGACTTTC. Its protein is CASSVRANVLTF.

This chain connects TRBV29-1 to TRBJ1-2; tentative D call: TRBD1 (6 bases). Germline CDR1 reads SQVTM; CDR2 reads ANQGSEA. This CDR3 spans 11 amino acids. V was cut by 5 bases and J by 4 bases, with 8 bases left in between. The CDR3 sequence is CSVTGSYGYTF. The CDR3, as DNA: TGCAGCGTTACAGGGTCCTATGGCTACACCTTC.

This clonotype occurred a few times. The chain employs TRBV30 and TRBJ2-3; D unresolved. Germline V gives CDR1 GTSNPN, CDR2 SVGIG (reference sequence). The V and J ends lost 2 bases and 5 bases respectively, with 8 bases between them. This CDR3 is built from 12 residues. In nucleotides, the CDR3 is TGTGCCTGGAGTAGGTTGATAGATACGCAGTATTTT. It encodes CAWSRLIDTQYF.

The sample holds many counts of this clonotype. CDR3 coding DNA: TGTGCCAGCAGCTTGGGGCGACAGGGCACCGGGGAGCTGTTTTTT. Translated, it gives CASSLGRQGTGELFF. The genes are TRBV5-8 and TRBJ2-2; 7 bases line up with TRBD1. There are 15 residues in the CDR3. V trimming: 0 bases; J trimming: 4 bases; junction bases outside the gene matches: 3. Germline values: CDR1 SGHTS, CDR2 YDEGEE.

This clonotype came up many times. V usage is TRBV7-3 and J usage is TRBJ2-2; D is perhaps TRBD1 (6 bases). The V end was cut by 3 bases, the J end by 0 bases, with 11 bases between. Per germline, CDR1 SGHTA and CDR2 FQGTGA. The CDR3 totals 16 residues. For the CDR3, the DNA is TGTGCCAGCAGCTTTGACAGGTTCGCGAACACCGGGGAGCTGTTTTTT. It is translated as CASSFDRFANTGELFF. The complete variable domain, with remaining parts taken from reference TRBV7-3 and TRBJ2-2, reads GAGVSQTPSNKVTEKGKYVELRCDPISGHTALYWYRQSLGQGPEFLIYFQGTGAADDSGLPNDRFFAVRPEGSVSTLKIQRTERGDSAVYLCASSFDRFANTGELFFGEGSRLTVL.

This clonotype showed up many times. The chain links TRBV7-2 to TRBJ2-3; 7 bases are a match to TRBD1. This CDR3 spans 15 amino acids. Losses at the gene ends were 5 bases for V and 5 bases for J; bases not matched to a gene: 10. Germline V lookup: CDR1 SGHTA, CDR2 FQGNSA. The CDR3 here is CASSARTGSGDTQYF. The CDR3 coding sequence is TGTGCCAGCAGCGCCAGGACAGGCTCCGGAGATACGCAGTATTTT. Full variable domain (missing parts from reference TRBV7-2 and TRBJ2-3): GAGVSQSPSNKVTEKGKDVELRCDPISGHTALYWYRQSLGQGLEFLIYFQGNSAPDKSGLPSDRFSAERTGGSVSTLTIQRTQQEDSAVYLCASSARTGSGDTQYFGPGTRLTVL.

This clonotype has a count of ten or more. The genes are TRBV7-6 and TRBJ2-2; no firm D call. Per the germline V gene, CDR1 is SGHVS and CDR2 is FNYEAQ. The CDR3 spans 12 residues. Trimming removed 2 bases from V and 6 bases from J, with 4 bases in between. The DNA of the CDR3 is TGTGCCAGCAGCTTATTCCCCGGGGAGCTGTTTTTT. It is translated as CASSLFPGELFF.

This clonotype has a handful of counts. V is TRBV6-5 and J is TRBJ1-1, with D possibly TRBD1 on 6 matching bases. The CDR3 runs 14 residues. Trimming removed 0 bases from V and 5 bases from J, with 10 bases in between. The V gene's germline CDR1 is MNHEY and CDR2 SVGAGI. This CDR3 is CASSYSGGLTEAFF. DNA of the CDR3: TGTGCCAGCAGTTACTCAGGGGGGCTGACTGAAGCTTTCTTT.

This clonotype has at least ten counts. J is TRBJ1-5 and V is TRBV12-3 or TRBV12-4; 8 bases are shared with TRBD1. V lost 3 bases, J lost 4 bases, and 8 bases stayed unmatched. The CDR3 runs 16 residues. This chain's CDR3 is CASSFVVQGANQPQHF. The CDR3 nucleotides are TGTGCCAGCAGTTTTGTTGTGCAGGGGGCGAATCAGCCCCAGCATTTT.

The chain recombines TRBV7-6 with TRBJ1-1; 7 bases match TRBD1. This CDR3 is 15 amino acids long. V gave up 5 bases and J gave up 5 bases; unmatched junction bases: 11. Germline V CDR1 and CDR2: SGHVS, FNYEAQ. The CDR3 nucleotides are TGTGCCAGCAGCCAACCAAGGGGGCGTGGGACTGAAGCTTTCTTT. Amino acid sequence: CASSQPRGRGTEAFF.

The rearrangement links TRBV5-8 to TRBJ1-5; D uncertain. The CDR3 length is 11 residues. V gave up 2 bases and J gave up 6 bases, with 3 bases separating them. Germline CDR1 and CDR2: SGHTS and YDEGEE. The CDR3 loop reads CASSFSQPQHF. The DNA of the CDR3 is TGTGCCAGCAGCTTCAGTCAGCCCCAGCATTTT.

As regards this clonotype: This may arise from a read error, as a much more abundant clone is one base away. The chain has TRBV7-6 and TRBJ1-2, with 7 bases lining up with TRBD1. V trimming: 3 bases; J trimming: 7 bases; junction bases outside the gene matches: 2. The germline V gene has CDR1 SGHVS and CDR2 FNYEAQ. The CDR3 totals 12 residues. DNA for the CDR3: TGTGCCAGCAGCTTGACAGGGTCTGGCTACACCTTC. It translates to CASSLTGSGYTF.

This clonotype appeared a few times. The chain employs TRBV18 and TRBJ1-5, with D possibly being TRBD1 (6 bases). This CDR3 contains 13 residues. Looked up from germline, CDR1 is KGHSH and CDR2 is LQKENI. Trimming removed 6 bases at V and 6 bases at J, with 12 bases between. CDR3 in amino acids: CASSSGDGQPQHF. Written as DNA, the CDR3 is TGTGCCAGCTCGTCAGGGGACGGTCAGCCCCAGCATTTT.

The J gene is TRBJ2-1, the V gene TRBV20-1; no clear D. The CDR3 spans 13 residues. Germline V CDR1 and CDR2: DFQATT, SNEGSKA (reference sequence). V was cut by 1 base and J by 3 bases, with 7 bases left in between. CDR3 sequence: CSARVPYYNEQFF. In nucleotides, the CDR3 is TGCAGTGCTAGAGTGCCATACTACAATGAGCAGTTCTTC.

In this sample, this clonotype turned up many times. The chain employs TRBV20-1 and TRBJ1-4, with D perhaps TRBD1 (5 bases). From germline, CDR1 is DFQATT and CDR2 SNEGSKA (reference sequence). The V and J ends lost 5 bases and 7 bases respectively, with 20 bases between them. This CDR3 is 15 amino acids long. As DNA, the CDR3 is TGCAGTGCTGGAAATGTGGCAGGGTCAGTTGAAAAACTGTTTTTT. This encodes CSAGNVAGSVEKLFF.

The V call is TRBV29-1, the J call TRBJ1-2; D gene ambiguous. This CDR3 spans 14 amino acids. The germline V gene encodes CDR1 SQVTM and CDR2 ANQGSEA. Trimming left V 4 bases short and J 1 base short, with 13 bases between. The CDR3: CSVGPGPRNYGYTF. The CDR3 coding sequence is TGCAGCGTTGGTCCCGGGCCCCGTAACTATGGCTACACCTTC.